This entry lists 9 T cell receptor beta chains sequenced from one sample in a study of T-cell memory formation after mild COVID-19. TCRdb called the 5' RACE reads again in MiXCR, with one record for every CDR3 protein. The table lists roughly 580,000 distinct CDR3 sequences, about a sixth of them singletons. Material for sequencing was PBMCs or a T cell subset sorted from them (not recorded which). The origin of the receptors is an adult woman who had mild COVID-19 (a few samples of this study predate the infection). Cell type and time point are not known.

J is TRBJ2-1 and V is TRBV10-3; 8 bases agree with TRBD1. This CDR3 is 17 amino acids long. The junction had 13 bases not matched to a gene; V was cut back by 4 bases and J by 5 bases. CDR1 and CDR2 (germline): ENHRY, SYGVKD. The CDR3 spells CAISVISDRQGNNEQFF. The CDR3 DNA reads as TGTGCCATCAGTGTGATTTCGGACAGACAGGGGAACAATGAGCAGTTCTTC.

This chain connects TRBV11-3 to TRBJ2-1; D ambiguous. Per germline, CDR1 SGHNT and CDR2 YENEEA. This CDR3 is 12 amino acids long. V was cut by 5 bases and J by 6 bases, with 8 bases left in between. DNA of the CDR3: TGTGCCAGCAGCGCCGTTGGCAATGAGCAGTTCTTC. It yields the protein CASSAVGNEQFF. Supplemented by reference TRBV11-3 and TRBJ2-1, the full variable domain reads EAGVVQSPRYKIIEKKQPVAFWCNPISGHNTLYWYLQNLGQGPELLIRYENEEAVDDSQLPKDRFSAERLKGVDSTLKIQPAELGDSAVYLCASSAVGNEQFFGPGTRLTVL.

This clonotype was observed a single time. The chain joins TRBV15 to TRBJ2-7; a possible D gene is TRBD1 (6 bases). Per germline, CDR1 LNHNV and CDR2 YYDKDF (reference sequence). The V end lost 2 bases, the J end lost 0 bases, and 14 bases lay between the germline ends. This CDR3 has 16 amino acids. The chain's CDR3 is CATSRLTTGTSYEQYF. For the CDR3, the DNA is TGTGCCACCAGCAGACTCACGACAGGAACCTCCTACGAGCAGTACTTC.

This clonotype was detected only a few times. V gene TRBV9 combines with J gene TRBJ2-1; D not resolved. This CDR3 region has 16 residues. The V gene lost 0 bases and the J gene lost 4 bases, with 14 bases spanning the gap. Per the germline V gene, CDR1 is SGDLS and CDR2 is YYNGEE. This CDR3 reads CASSVAAIVRYNEQFF. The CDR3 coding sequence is TGTGCCAGCAGCGTAGCTGCAATAGTAAGGTACAATGAGCAGTTCTTC.

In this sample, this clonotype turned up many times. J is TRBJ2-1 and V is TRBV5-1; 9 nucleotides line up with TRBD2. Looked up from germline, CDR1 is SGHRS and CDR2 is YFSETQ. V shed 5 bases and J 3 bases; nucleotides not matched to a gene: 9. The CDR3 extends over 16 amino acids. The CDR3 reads CASRVSGGLGYNEQFF. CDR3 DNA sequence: TGCGCCAGCAGGGTTAGCGGGGGCTTAGGCTACAATGAGCAGTTCTTC.

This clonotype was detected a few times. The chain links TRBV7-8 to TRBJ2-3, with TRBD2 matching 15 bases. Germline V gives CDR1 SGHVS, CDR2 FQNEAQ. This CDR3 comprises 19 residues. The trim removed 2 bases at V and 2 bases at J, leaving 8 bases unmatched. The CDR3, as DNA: TGTGCCAGCAGCTTACCGCGGACTAGCGGGGGGGAAAACACAGATACGCAGTATTTT. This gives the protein CASSLPRTSGGENTDTQYF. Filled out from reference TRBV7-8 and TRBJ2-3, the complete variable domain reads GAGVSQSPRYKVAKRGQDVALRCDPISGHVSLFWYQQALGQGPEFLTYFQNEAQLDKSGLPSDRFFAERPEGSVSTLKIQRTQQEDSAVYLCASSLPRTSGGENTDTQYFGPGTRLTVL.

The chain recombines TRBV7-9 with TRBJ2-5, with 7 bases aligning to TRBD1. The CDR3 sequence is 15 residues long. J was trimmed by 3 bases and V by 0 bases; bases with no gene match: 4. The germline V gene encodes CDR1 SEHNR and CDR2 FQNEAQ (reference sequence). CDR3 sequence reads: CASSLAPGTEETQYF. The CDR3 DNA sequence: TGTGCCAGCAGCTTAGCGCCCGGGACAGAAGAGACCCAGTACTTC.

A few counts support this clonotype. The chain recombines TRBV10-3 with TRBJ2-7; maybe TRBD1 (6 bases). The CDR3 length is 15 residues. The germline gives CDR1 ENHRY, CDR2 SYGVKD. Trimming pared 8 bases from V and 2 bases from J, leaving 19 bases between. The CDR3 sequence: CAIQAEETGTYEQYF. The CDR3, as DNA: TGTGCCATCCAAGCTGAAGAGACAGGAACCTACGAGCAGTACTTC.

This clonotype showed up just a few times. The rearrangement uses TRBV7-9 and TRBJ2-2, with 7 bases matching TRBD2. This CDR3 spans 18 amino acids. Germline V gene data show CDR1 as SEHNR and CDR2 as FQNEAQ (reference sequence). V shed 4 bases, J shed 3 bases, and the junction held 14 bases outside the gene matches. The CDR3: CASSSPGGLADDTGELFF. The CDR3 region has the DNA TGTGCCAGCAGCTCCCCCGGTGGGCTAGCGGATGACACCGGGGAGCTGTTTTTT.